The text below deals with one T cell receptor beta chain. This specimen belongs to a study of OX40 agonist ivuxolimab in advanced cancers. Sequencing was performed with immunoSEQ multiplex PCR; in TCRdb, only in-frame clones are kept and a portion is missing. Altogether 80,000 to 100,000 clones are present, roughly 87% being singletons, with the ten largest covering around 1.6%. This CDR3 region has 14 residues. CDR1 is LGHNA and CDR2 is YSLEER in the germline V gene. Trimming removed 1 base from V and 3 bases from J, with 9 bases in between. The V call is TRBV4-3, the J call TRBJ1-2; no clear D. Source: CD4+ or CD8+ T cells sorted from blood, taken in a trial of the OX40 agonist ivuxolimab. This receptor was identified in an adult with an advanced solid tumor such as melanoma, head and neck, liver or kidney cancer. The CDR3 DNA reads as TGCGCCAGCAGCCAAGGGAGCGGCTACTATGGCTACACCTTC. Translated: CASSQGSGYYGYTF.